This T cell receptor (beta chain) was profiled in a study of cytomegalovirus exposure and HLA in healthy donors (dated by TCRdb to between 2016 and 2019). Some background on the complete study: An earlier analysis of fewer than 750 of the donors reported 276 Gb of sequence data and 117 million unique TCR beta sequences obtained from about 170 million T cells. Every repertoire in the discovery cohort had been generated on one and the same sequencing platform. To decide whether each TCR beta V gene segment behaved as functional or pseudogenic, an earlier analysis of some 580 of the donors relied on high-throughput TCR beta sequencing. Both class I and class II loci were covered by HLA typing, at four-digit resolution. An early release covering over 500 HLA-typed donors comprised about 300 gigabases of sequencing data and some 79 million unique TCR sequences. The T cell repertoires of some 700 subjects were profiled by immunosequencing and related to cytomegalovirus serostatus. The genetic ancestry cluster associated with self-reported Caucasian donors included over 80% of the approximately 430 genotyped donors. A later genetic analysis took genome-wide SNP genotypes for about 55% of the 666 donors and used that subset as a discovery cohort. Rather than using new phenotypic data, the later analysis identified candidate immune exposures from TCR beta sequences and from how often those sequences occurred across donors. The aim of the study was to test whether cataloging public T cell receptors could identify signatures of past pathogen exposure. To predict cytomegalovirus infection status, the study brought together high-throughput TCR immunosequencing, statistical association of individual TCRs with disease status, and machine learning. In a later analysis, previously published TCR beta repertoires from several hundred donors were re-analyzed and high-resolution HLA genotyping was added so that TCR occurrence patterns could be studied. Donor age, sex, ethnicity and CMV serostatus were compiled alongside the repertoire data. Typing coverage differed by locus: A, B, C, DRB1 and DQB1 were typed in roughly 620-640 donors, DQA1 in roughly 500, DPA1 in approximately 600, and DPB1 in 450 to 480. On average, roughly 200,000 unique TCR beta nucleotide sequences were sequenced per donor among several hundred genotyped donors of the cohort, with 15% to 20% of those sequences being non-productive. In addition to the first cohort of 650 to 800 subjects, a separate validation cohort of 130 or so different subjects was used. A few DR-DQ haplotypes were handled as single units for association and clustering because linkage in the cohort was strong.

For this chain, trimming is 5 bases at the V end and 2 bases at the J end, and the number of junction bases without a gene match is 6. The CDR3 covers 15 residues, taking in both the cysteine and the phenylalanine. Only the CDR3 DNA stays, 45 bases, in frame from base 1. Per the germline V gene, MNHEY is the CDR1 and SVGAGI is the CDR2. Libraries were made using the immunoSEQ multiplex PCR assay. A mixture of 60 forward primers for TCR Vbeta segments and 13 reverse primers for TCR Jbeta segments was used in the multiplex PCR. The CDR3 region of rearranged TCR beta genes was amplified from genomic DNA with a multiplex PCR assay. Amplified TCR beta libraries were sequenced as 87-base-pair reads on the Illumina HiSeq System. Per the authors' processing: A later analysis counted tens of millions of unique TCR beta chains across the 666 repertoires, and 9 million to 14 million of these chains were shared by at least two donors. Raw reads were error-corrected and collapsed into unique sequences by a nearest-neighbor algorithm in which closely related sequences were merged to remove PCR and sequencing errors. Alignment of CDR3 sequences to IMGT reference sequences was used to assign V, D and J gene segments. For a sequence to be retained, at least a six-nucleotide match to both a V gene segment and a J gene segment was required. A rearrangement counted as productive if the CDR3 had no stop codons and remained in frame with V and J, and every other rearrangement counted as non-productive. Following IMGT convention, CDR3 was defined as the stretch from the second conserved V-encoded cysteine to the conserved J-encoded phenylalanine. The earlier analysis of roughly 590 of the donors excluded any sequence lacking an unambiguous match to a single V gene segment. In an earlier analysis of several hundred of the donors, V segments were called functional above 56.7% productive rearrangements and were called segregating when the between-donor standard deviation exceeded 5%. A statistical classification framework was built to diagnose cytomegalovirus status from the catalog of TCR beta chain sequences. In a later analysis, V and J genes were assigned by comparing TCR nucleotide sequences against IMGT/GENE-DB human TR gene sequences. In a later analysis, CDR3 sequences and most-parsimonious VDJ recombination scenarios were assigned using the TCRdist pipeline. In a later analysis, each TCR beta chain was defined by its CDR3 amino acid sequence together with its V-gene family, and reads without a unique V-gene family were excluded. A later analysis removed several hundred highly shared, low-generation-probability nucleotide sequences to deal with suspected cross-contamination and a sequencing artifact. In a later analysis, a clonal expansion index for each public chain was calculated from normalized within-repertoire ranks of inferred template counts. In a later analysis, generation probabilities were computed with a VDJ recombination model fitted to out-of-frame rearrangements, and the resulting probabilities were checked against IGoR. In a later analysis, TCR-TCR, TCR-HLA and TCR-CMV co-occurrence was scored with hypergeometric tests, and a repertoire-size bias correction was applied to TCR pairs. A later analysis estimated false discovery rates by permuting HLA or CMV assignments 20 times. In a later analysis, co-occurring TCRs were grouped with DBSCAN, and TCRdist sequence similarity was added when clustering was performed within HLA-allele-positive subsets. For co-occurrence clustering, repertoires with fewer than 30,000 or more than 120,000 public chains were excluded, along with five repertoires with anomalous nucleotide sharing. Imported from immuneACCESS, the table was reduced by TCRdb to in-frame sequences with V and J called. These copies leave out some clones; in studies compared against another copy, an unresolved V gene accounts for under half, and the cause of the remainder is not known. Clonal size and the V and J genes are those of that table, whereas D and trimming came from the DNA. The sample has around 160,000 clones on record, about three quarters of them singletons. The top ten constitute under 3% of the sample.

This clone was counted between two and nine times. Its antigen is not yet known. No base quality information exists; no much larger clone differs at one position. Results and caveats for the whole study, not just this receptor: Specific HLA alleles were associated with roughly 17,000 TCR beta sequences at a false discovery rate of 0.05 in a later analysis. A cluster of highly shared sequence variants was judged likely to represent a technical artifact of the sequencing pipeline. According to a later analysis, parvovirus B19, influenza, CMV and Epstein-Barr virus appeared linked to several top co-occurrence clusters. Most TCR sequences were seen in very few donors, while some public TCRs were found in many individuals. Only TCR beta chains were sequenced in this cohort, and the absence of alpha or paired-chain data limited detectable features. In an earlier analysis of several hundred of the donors, most TCR beta V segments were observed in productive rearrangements about 90% or about 30% of the time, broadly matching IMGT annotations. Correlated functional status among segregating V segments might be attributable to linkage disequilibrium, but an unknown experimental factor could not be ruled out. Strong co-occurrence of HLA alleles, especially DR and DQ, made assigning TCR associations to individual alleles difficult. A later genetic analysis associated a missense DCLRE1C variant with V-gene and J-gene trimming of TCR beta chains, and an independent cohort replicated the association. Cytomegalovirus status was reported to be diagnosed by the classifier with high specificity and sensitivity in both the original and validation cohorts. The 87-base-pair reads could not distinguish some IMGT-functional V segments, including TRBV6-2 and TRBV6-3, so those segments were excluded. A later analysis found that HLA-associated TCR beta chains were more clonally expanded and had lower generation probabilities than equally common non-associated chains. In a later analysis, TCR association rates were found to vary across HLA loci, with the most associated TCRs seen for DRB1 alleles and the fewest for HLA-C alleles. Most CMV-associated TCR beta chains appeared to be HLA-restricted in a later analysis, and the HLA associations seemed to be driven largely by CMV exposure. In vitro tests confirmed that a few of the cytomegalovirus-associated TCR beta chains recognize cytomegalovirus antigens. The earlier analysis of some 540 of the donors excluded some 16 rarely observed V segments, including chromosome 9 orphons, because counts were too low. Compared with the 666-donor mean, donors in an Asian-associated ancestry cluster had fewer N-insertions in productive TCRs, according to a later genetic analysis. In the study, 150 to 200 TCR beta chains were listed as associated with cytomegalovirus. According to the authors, the approach could potentially be generalized to other disease states and immunological phenotypes. Because HLA typing was unavailable for some donors at each locus, only the typed subset was used in association tests. A further reported finding was that TCR beta sequences accurately predicted the HLA-A and HLA-B alleles for most subjects in the first cohort. The presence/absence analyses assumed that sequencing depth was roughly uniform across donors, and that assumption may not be true. CMV serostatus was the only immune exposure information available for the cohort.

In total, 666 healthy bone marrow donors made up the cohort. All cohort members were sampled while nominally healthy, although unrecorded immune exposures were likely present. The donor was CMV seropositive and was included in the group of 250 to 350 seropositive cohort members. A peripheral blood sample was provided by each donor, and peripheral blood mononuclear cells were used for TCR beta sequencing. The Qiagen DNeasy Blood Extraction Kit was used to extract genomic DNA from the blood cell samples. Here the chain combines TRBV6-5 and TRBJ1-5, and 7 junction bases match TRBD1. The receptor's source is a man aged 35 to 55 in good health and CMV-seropositive. The specimen sequenced was PBMCs. This receptor carries the CDR3 CASSLGGSRNQPQHF. The DNA sequence reads TGTGCCAGCAGTCTAGGGGGCAGCCGCAATCAGCCCCAGCATTTT.